What follows describes a single TCR beta chain. Its antigen is as yet unknown. DNA at about 210 ng, 25,000 to 30,000 T cell genomes, went into sorted-subset replicate PCRs. Using immunoSEQ multiplex PCR, the repertoire was profiled, and TCRdb retains in-frame clones only, with some absent. The sample shows some 580,000 clones, roughly 98% of them seen only once. This entry is derived from a study of shared clonotypes between healthy human individuals. At the level of the study: Per donor, CD8 memory used one plate, CD8 naive used two, CD4 memory used three and CD4 naive used three.

CD8 cells classed as naive were CD45RO-negative and positively selected for CCR7, excluding terminally differentiated effector memory CD45RA+ cells. Study-wide points: Estimated richness was generally greater in naive than memory subsets.

The ends were cut back, 0 bases at V and 0 bases at J, with 13 bases in the middle. CDR3 length equals 16 residues. CDR1 SGHDT and CDR2 YYEEEE come from the germline V gene. The sequenced material came from naive CD8+ T cells sorted from blood. V gene TRBV5-6 combines with J gene TRBJ2-7; weak D call: TRBD1 (6 bases). The clonotype originates from a man aged 25-40 years in good health. The CDR3 loop reads CASSLAGQGHSYEQYF. The DNA of the CDR3 is TGTGCCAGCAGCTTGGCCGGGCAGGGGCACTCCTACGAGCAGTACTTC.